Below are 17 T cell receptor beta chains sequenced from a single sample in a study of CD8 T cells in Susac syndrome. RNA, at roughly 0.45 to 1 ug, was reverse transcribed with random hexamers. One entry per CDR3 protein, called by TCRdb with MiXCR from the immunoSEQ multiplex PCR reads. This sample has over 95,000 distinct CDR3 sequences; roughly 90% occur once, and the top ten carry around 0.12%. The sample taken for sequencing was CD8+ T cells from PBMCs. Receptors were obtained from a human donor in good health.

The chain is built from TRBV27 and TRBJ2-1; D not certain. CDR1 and CDR2 from the germline V gene are MNHEY and SMNVEV (reference sequence). V gave up 6 bases and J gave up 4 bases, with 10 bases separating them. This CDR3 has 13 amino acids. In DNA form, the CDR3 reads TGTGCCAGCAGCCACACCTTTTACAATGAGCAGTTCTTC. Amino acid sequence: CASSHTFYNEQFF.

This clonotype was observed a few times. The rearrangement uses TRBV7-2 and TRBJ2-5; a possible D gene is TRBD2 (6 bases). Germline V CDR1 and CDR2: SGHTA, FQGNSA. V dropped 5 bases and J dropped 3 bases, with 16 bases sitting between them. There are 15 residues in the CDR3. As DNA, the CDR3 is TGTGCCAGCAGCCTTAGCGGCAGGAAGAAAGAGACCCAGTACTTC. This sequence encodes CASSLSGRKKETQYF.

The chain employs TRBV2 and TRBJ2-4; 7 bases fit TRBD2. Germline CDR1 reads SNHLY; CDR2 reads FYNNEI. This CDR3 region has 13 residues. V gave up 6 bases and J gave up 5 bases; unmatched junction bases: 4. This CDR3 is CASRVSGENIQYF. DNA of the CDR3: TGTGCCAGCAGGGTGAGCGGGGAAAACATTCAGTACTTC.

The CDR3 nucleotides are TGCGCCAGCAGCCAAGCCGCGGGGAATCAGCCCCAGCATTTT. This encodes CASSQAAGNQPQHF. This sequence joins TRBV4-3 and TRBJ1-5; no reliable D call. Trimming removed 1 base from V and 4 bases from J, with 8 bases in between. Germline V gene lookup returns CDR1 LGHNA and CDR2 YSLEER. There are 14 residues in the CDR3.

As to this clonotype: One end of the junction is discordant with germline, which a read error may explain. J is TRBJ1-6 and V is TRBV7-2; D gene unclear. Germline assignment: CDR1 SGHTA and CDR2 FQGNSA. CDR3 length: 17 amino acids. The CDR3 sequence is CASSVAALGSYNSPLHF. CDR3 DNA: TGTGCCAGCAGCGTAGCGGCTCTTGGGTCCTATAATTCACCCCTCCACTTT. Using reference TRBV7-2 and TRBJ1-6 for the parts outside the CDR3, the full variable domain is GAGVSQSPSNKVTEKGKDVELRCDPISGHTALYWYRQSLGQGLEFLIYFQGNSAPDKSGLPSDRFSAERTGGSVSTLTIQRTQQEDSAVYLCASSVAALGSYNSPLHFGNGTRLTVT.

This chain uses TRBV12-3 or TRBV12-4 with TRBJ2-2; D is uncertain. CDR3 size: 12 residues. Trimming shortened V by 5 bases and J by 6 bases, and 7 bases separated the two germline ends. Written as DNA, the CDR3 is TGTGCCAGCAGTCCCAAGGCCGGGGAGCTGTTTTTT. Translated: CASSPKAGELFF.

The chain combines TRBV7-2 with TRBJ2-1; D is undetermined. CDR1 and CDR2 from the germline V gene are SGHTA and FQGNSA. Trimming left V 8 bases short and J 5 bases short, with 19 bases between. The CDR3 totals 15 residues. The CDR3 sequence: CASSLVTSSHNEQFF. Written as DNA, the CDR3 is TGTGCCAGCTCTCTGGTTACAAGCAGTCACAATGAGCAGTTCTTC.

V is TRBV12-3 or TRBV12-4 and J is TRBJ1-5; the D is unclear. The germline V and J ends were trimmed by 2 bases and 1 base, with 9 bases remaining between them. This CDR3 is 15 amino acids long. The chain's CDR3 is CASSLNRQSNQPQHF. The CDR3 region has the DNA TGTGCCAGCAGTTTAAATCGTCAAAGCAATCAGCCCCAGCATTTT.

J is TRBJ2-3 and V is TRBV13; no firm D call. V was cut by 3 bases and J by 0 bases, with 19 bases left in between. Germline assignment: CDR1 PRHDT and CDR2 FYEKMQ (reference sequence). This CDR3 spans 18 amino acids. The CDR3, as DNA: TGTGCCAGCAGCTTGCCGGGCCTGGATGATTCTAGCACAGATACGCAGTATTTT. Its translation is CASSLPGLDDSSTDTQYF. Looking up the rest from reference TRBV13 and TRBJ2-3 gives the full variable domain: AAGVIQSPRHLIKEKRETATLKCYPIPRHDTVYWYQQGPGQDPQFLISFYEKMQSDKGSIPDRFSAQQFSDYHSELNMSSLELGDSALYFCASSLPGLDDSSTDTQYFGPGTRLTVL.

The V gene is TRBV2, the J gene TRBJ2-5, with D maybe TRBD1 (5 bases). Germline values: CDR1 SNHLY, CDR2 FYNNEI. V gave up 2 bases and J gave up 5 bases, with 15 bases separating them. This CDR3 spans 15 amino acids. CDR3 sequence reads: CASSESSRTRETQYF. The CDR3, as DNA: TGTGCCAGCAGTGAAAGTAGTCGGACAAGGGAGACCCAGTACTTC.

The gene calls are TRBV6-2 or TRBV6-3 and TRBJ2-3; the D gene is possibly TRBD2 (6 bases). The CDR3 runs to 17 residues. Per germline, CDR1 MNHEY and CDR2 SVGEGT. V lost 0 bases, J lost 0 bases, and 13 bases lay in between. The CDR3 DNA sequence: TGTGCCAGCAGTTACTCCGTCCGCGGGGCGAGCACAGATACGCAGTATTTT. Translation gives CASSYSVRGASTDTQYF.

V and J are TRBV29-1 and TRBJ1-3; D might be TRBD1 (5 bases). The germline CDR1 and CDR2 sequences are SQVTM and ANQGSEA. This CDR3 region has 12 residues. The chain's CDR3 is CSYSVQGSTIYF. The CDR3 DNA follows: TGCAGTTATTCCGTCCAGGGATCGACCATATATTTT.

As for this clonotype: One end of the junction does not line up with germline, which may come from a read error. The gene calls are TRBV12-3 or TRBV12-4 and TRBJ2-3, with D unresolved. The CDR3 has 12 residues. This CDR3 is CASGFITDTQYF. CDR3 bases: TGTGCCAGCGGTTTCATCACAGATACGCAGTATTTT.

Concerning this clonotype itself: The junction departs from germline at one end; a sequencing error may be responsible. The CDR3 DNA follows: TGTGCTTGGAGGGGGGGGAGAAGAGATACGCAGTATTTT. It specifies CAWRGGRRDTQYF. The chain carries TRBV30 and TRBJ2-3, with a possible D match to TRBD2 (7 bases). There are 13 residues in the CDR3. Germline CDR1 is GTSNPN and CDR2 is SVGIG (reference sequence).

J is TRBJ1-5 and V is TRBV6-1; a weak D match, TRBD1 (5 bases). With 6 bases removed from V and 3 bases from J, the gap between germline ends came to 18 bases. Germline values: CDR1 MNHNS, CDR2 SASEGT. CDR3 size: 16 residues. CDR3 residues: CASSRRDSSLNQPQHF. In nucleotides, the CDR3 is TGTGCCAGCAGCCGCAGGGACTCGAGCCTCAATCAGCCCCAGCATTTT.

In DNA form, the CDR3 reads TGCAGTGCTAGAGATAGCGACAGCGTCTACGAGCAGTACTTC. Protein product: CSARDSDSVYEQYF. This rearrangement joins TRBV20-1 to TRBJ2-7; D assignment may be TRBD1 or TRBD2 (5 bases each). The V gene's germline CDR1 is DFQATT and CDR2 SNEGSKA (reference sequence). The V end was cut by 0 bases, the J end by 3 bases, with 12 bases between. The CDR3 consists of 14 residues.

This rearrangement joins TRBV6-5 to TRBJ2-3; 9 bases agree with TRBD1. The trim removed 2 bases at V and 5 bases at J, leaving 8 bases unmatched. Germline V gene lookup returns CDR1 MNHEY and CDR2 SVGAGI. CDR3 length equals 16 residues. The CDR3 protein is CASSYGTGKAQDTQYF. The CDR3 DNA reads TGTGCCAGCAGTTACGGGACAGGGAAGGCCCAAGATACGCAGTATTTT.